This is a list of T cell receptor beta chains from one sample in a study of T cells expressing NK-cell markers. TCRdb re-called the 5' RACE reads; every CDR3 protein appears as one record, without DNA. Across about 260,000 distinct CDR3 sequences, the top ten clones capture 0.39% of the sample. Sequenced input: blood T cells: a sorted CD56 or NKG2C T cell subset, CD4+ or CD8+ T cells, or bulk PBMC T cells (not recorded which). The receptors were sampled from a man between 18 and 35 years old in good health. Each CDR3 is given with its conserved first and last residue.

>TRBJ1-1|TRBV25-1
CASSRSVGGVEAFF
>TRBJ1-5|TRBV9
CASSVAGDQPQHF
>TRBJ2-4|TRBV20-1
CSASPRGTASWNIQYF
>TRBJ2-6|TRBV18
CASSPDGANVLTF
>TRBJ2-7|TRBV7-9
CASTPVGVEQYF
>TRBJ1-5|TRBV12-3/TRBV12-4
CASSRDRALEGNQPQHF
>TRBJ2-5|TRBV20-1
CSAKASPLQETQYF
>TRBJ2-1|TRBV24-1
CATSVAVYNEQFF
>TRBJ2-3|TRBV20-1
CSARKLAGRTDTQYF
>TRBJ1-5|TRBV7-8
CASSPDRVAQPQHF
>TRBJ2-5|TRBV12-3/TRBV12-4
CASSFSQGSAETQYF
>TRBJ2-5|TRBV5-6
CASSLAPETQYF
>TRBJ2-2|TRBV5-1
CASSSRTGTGGVAVVTELFF
>TRBJ2-1|TRBV6-2/TRBV6-3
CASSYFGLRVNEQFF
>TRBJ1-1|TRBV20-1
CSARRRARTWDTEAFF
>TRBJ2-1|TRBV12-3/TRBV12-4
CASSLVTGGHNEQFF
>TRBJ2-1|TRBV29-1
CSVEASYRGRYNEQFF
>TRBJ1-1|TRBV20-1
CSARAPLIDTEAFF
>TRBJ2-1|TRBV7-2
CASSVERLNEQFF
>TRBJ1-2|TRBV20-1
CSAKGPGFGYGYTF